Listed here are 25 T cell receptor beta chains from one sample, sequenced in a study of CD8+ T cells in alopecia areata. Reverse transcribed after extraction, RNA yielded cDNA as the sequencing template. Sequencing used immunoSEQ multiplex PCR; TCRdb keeps in-frame clones, though not all of them. The sample lists 110,000 to 150,000 clones, 45% to 60% occurring once. The treatment was: oral pan-JAK inhibitor, 5-10 mg twice daily. The sample consisted of CD8+ T cells sorted from blood, taken at week 4, from a patient treated with tofacitinib. The source of these receptors is a human donor with alopecia areata.

The chain is built from TRBV13 and TRBJ2-7, with TRBD2 matching over 8 bases. Per the germline V gene, CDR1 is PRHDT and CDR2 is FYEKMQ (reference sequence). The length of the CDR3 is 13 residues. Trimming took 7 bases from V and 1 from J; bases not matched to a gene: 3. The CDR3 region is CASTLADSYEQYF. CDR3 coding DNA: TGTGCCAGCACACTAGCGGATTCCTACGAGCAGTACTTC.

The chain is built from TRBV21-1 and TRBJ1-6. TRBV21-1 is shown as a pseudogene. CDR3 size: 13 residues. The CDR3 reads CASSKARGSPLHF. As DNA, the CDR3 is TGTGCCAGCAGCAAAGCGAGGGGTTCACCCCTCCACTTT.

This clone was seen more than once but under ten times. This chain uses TRBV9 with TRBJ2-5, with D unclear. The CDR3 length is 12 residues. Germline V gene data show CDR1 as SGDLS and CDR2 as YYNGEE. The germline V and J ends were trimmed by 3 bases and 5 bases, with 8 bases remaining between them. The CDR3 region is CASSGARETQYF. The CDR3 DNA reads as TGTGCCAGCAGCGGCGCGAGGGAGACCCAGTACTTC.

The genes are TRBV30 and TRBJ2-7, with a tentative D call TRBD1 (6 bases). Looked up from germline, CDR1 is GTSNPN and CDR2 is SVGIG (reference sequence). The CDR3 is 13 amino acids. Trimming took 2 bases from V and 2 from J, leaving 10 bases between them. In DNA form, the CDR3 reads TGTGCCTGGAGTTGGACAGAGACCTACGAGCAGTACTTC. Protein product: CAWSWTETYEQYF. Supplemented by reference TRBV30 and TRBJ2-7, the full variable domain reads SQTIHQWPATLVQPVGSPLSLECTVEGTSNPNLYWYRQAAGRGLQLLFYSVGIGQISSEVPQNLSASRPQDRQFILSSKKLLLSDSGFYLCAWSWTETYEQYFGPGTRLTVT.

This clone was found a few times. The chain combines TRBV29-1 with TRBJ2-1; D is possibly TRBD1 or TRBD2 (5 bases each). This CDR3 spans 14 amino acids. CDR1 is SQVTM and CDR2 is ANQGSEA in the germline V gene. Trimming cost V 0 bases and J 9 bases, with 15 bases left between them. The CDR3 is CSVEEHNGAGEQFF. For the CDR3, the DNA is TGCAGCGTTGAAGAACATAATGGGGCGGGTGAGCAGTTCTTC.

This sequence joins TRBV7-9 and TRBJ2-1; 8 nucleotides line up with TRBD2. Losses at the gene ends were 8 bases for V and 9 bases for J; bases not matched to a gene: 12. This CDR3 has 14 amino acids. The germline V gene encodes CDR1 SEHNR and CDR2 FQNEAQ (reference sequence). The CDR3 DNA reads TGTGCCAGCCTCGCGGGGGGTCTTCACAGTGAGCAGTTCTTC. It translates to CASLAGGLHSEQFF.

This clone was observed a handful of times. V gene TRBV5-1 combines with J gene TRBJ2-7, with D maybe TRBD2 (5 bases). Per germline, CDR1 SGHRS and CDR2 YFSETQ. This CDR3 has 13 residues. V lost 2 bases to trimming and J lost 2 bases, with 8 bases between them. The CDR3 DNA reads TGCGCCAGCAGCTTTGGAGGTACCTACGAGCAGTACTTC. Its protein product is CASSFGGTYEQYF.

V is TRBV2 and J is TRBJ1-5, with 8 nucleotides matching TRBD1. The CDR3 totals 15 residues. Trimming cost V 4 bases and J 3 bases; bases outside gene matches: 5. Per germline, CDR1 SNHLY and CDR2 FYNNEI. The CDR3, as DNA: TGTGCCAGCAGTGCGGACAGGGTATACAATCAGCCCCAGCATTTT. Translated, it gives CASSADRVYNQPQHF.

The chain couples TRBV4-1 to TRBJ1-6, with 7 positions matching TRBD1. The J segment lost 3 bases and the V segment lost 1 base, leaving 3 bases of the junction unmatched. The CDR3 is 16 amino acids. Germline loops: CDR1 MGHRA, CDR2 YSYEKL. CDR3 sequence: CASSQADRRYNSPLHF. In DNA, the CDR3 is TGCGCCAGCAGCCAAGCGGACAGGCGCTATAATTCACCCCTCCACTTT.

The chain links TRBV30 to TRBJ2-7; 7 bases map to TRBD1. Germline trimming cut 2 bases from V and 3 bases from J; bases unmatched to any gene: 1. The CDR3 runs 12 residues. Germline CDR1 GTSNPN, CDR2 SVGIG (reference sequence). The CDR3 coding sequence is TGTGCCTGGAGTACAGGGGACTACGAGCAGTACTTC. Residues: CAWSTGDYEQYF. Filled out from reference TRBV30 and TRBJ2-7, the complete variable domain reads SQTIHQWPATLVQPVGSPLSLECTVEGTSNPNLYWYRQAAGRGLQLLFYSVGIGQISSEVPQNLSASRPQDRQFILSSKKLLLSDSGFYLCAWSTGDYEQYFGPGTRLTVT.

This clone was counted a few times. The chain uses TRBV7-9 and TRBJ1-2, with unresolved D. The CDR3 length is 12 residues. Looked up from germline, CDR1 is SEHNR and CDR2 is FQNEAQ (reference sequence). V lost 11 bases to trimming and J lost 2 bases, with 12 bases between them. The CDR3 DNA sequence: TGTGCCGAGTGGTCCGAAAACTATGGCTACACCTTC. This encodes CAEWSENYGYTF.

The V call is TRBV5-1, the J call TRBJ2-1; 10 positions agree with TRBD2. The V segment lost 0 bases and the J segment 9 bases; nucleotides outside the gene matches: 9. Germline values: CDR1 SGHRS, CDR2 YFSETQ. The CDR3 sequence is 16 residues long. CDR3 bases: TGCGCCAGCAGCTTGGAGGCTAGCGGGGGTAAGGGTGAGCAGTTCTTC. This codes for CASSLEASGGKGEQFF.

The chain links TRBV7-6 to TRBJ2-7; D remains ambiguous. Trimming left V 1 base short and J 3 bases short, with 19 bases between. CDR3 length equals 17 residues. Germline values: CDR1 SGHVS, CDR2 FNYEAQ. The CDR3 DNA is TGTGCCAGCAGCTTAGGGGGTACCAGGACGGACCTCTACGAGCAGTACTTC. This sequence encodes CASSLGGTRTDLYEQYF.

The chain couples TRBV13 to TRBJ2-1; D perhaps matches TRBD1 (6 bases). The CDR3 has 10 amino acids. In germline, CDR1 is PRHDT, CDR2 FYEKMQ (reference sequence). In nucleotides, the CDR3 is TGTGCAGCAGGGGTTGGTGAGCAGTTCTTC. This codes for CAAGVGEQFF.

The genes are TRBV23-1 and TRBJ2-3; no firm D call. TRBV23-1 is recorded as an ORF, its role being uncertain. CDR3 length equals 11 residues. The V gene lost 6 bases and the J gene lost 2 bases, with 3 bases spanning the gap. DNA of the CDR3: TGCGCCAGCAGAACCACAGATACGCAGTATTTT. Its translation: CASRTTDTQYF.

V usage is TRBV7-8 and J usage is TRBJ2-7; 7 bases align to TRBD2. CDR1 SGHVS and CDR2 FQNEAQ come from the germline V gene. Losses at the gene ends were 5 bases for V and 7 bases for J; bases not matched to a gene: 14. The CDR3 consists of 15 residues. The CDR3, as DNA: TGTGCCAGCAGCGATACTAGCGTGCTAGCCAAAGAGCAGTACTTC. This sequence encodes CASSDTSVLAKEQYF.

This rearrangement joins TRBV18 to TRBJ2-5; perhaps TRBD2 as D (6 bases). The CDR3 has 15 residues. The V end was cut by 0 bases, the J end by 6 bases, with 14 bases between. Germline V lookup: CDR1 KGHSH, CDR2 LQKENI. CDR3 region: CASSPPAWGLQTQYF. CDR3 nucleotides: TGTGCCAGCTCACCACCGGCTTGGGGACTGCAGACCCAGTACTTC.

A single count supports this clone. The chain has TRBV10-3 and TRBJ2-5; 9 bases match TRBD1. The V and J ends lost 6 bases and 2 bases, in that order; junction bases with no gene match: 10. The CDR3 is made up of 16 amino acids. Germline loops: CDR1 ENHRY, CDR2 SYGVKD. The CDR3 nucleotides read TGTGCCATCAGACAGGGGGCCGCCGGGAGGCAAGAGACCCAGTACTTC. Translating it yields CAIRQGAAGRQETQYF.

The chain couples TRBV2 to TRBJ1-1; D call uncertain. From germline, CDR1 is SNHLY and CDR2 FYNNEI. The CDR3 runs to 15 residues. V lost 10 bases to trimming and J lost 4 bases, with 22 bases between them. DNA of the CDR3: TGTGCCATCCTCCCGTCGGAAGGGTCTATCACTGAAGCTTTCTTT. It yields the protein CAILPSEGSITEAFF. Full variable domain (rest looked up from reference TRBV2 and TRBJ1-1): EPEVTQTPSHQVTQMGQEVILRCVPISNHLYFYWYRQILGQKVEFLVSFYNNEISEKSEIFDDQFSVERPDGSNFTLKIRSTKLEDSAMYFCAILPSEGSITEAFFGQGTRLTVV.

This chain uses TRBV30 with TRBJ2-4; 9 bases map to TRBD1. CDR1 and CDR2 from the germline V gene are GTSNPN and SVGIG (reference sequence). Trimming at V came to 4 bases and at J to 2 bases, leaving 9 bases not matched to a gene. The CDR3 is made up of 16 amino acids. Here the CDR3 reads CAWNTAGTGTKNIQYF. The CDR3, as DNA: TGTGCCTGGAACACGGCCGGGACAGGGACCAAAAACATTCAGTACTTC.

This chain links TRBV7-2 with TRBJ2-1; the D is unclear. CDR3 length: 15 residues. Germline CDR1 is SGHTA and CDR2 is FQGNSA. V shed 1 base and J shed 3 bases, with 10 bases lying between them. The CDR3 DNA reads as TGTGCCAGCAGCTTAGTGGTAGCTAGCTACAATGAGCAGTTCTTC. Amino acid sequence: CASSLVVASYNEQFF.

The genes are TRBV4-1 and TRBJ2-1; D may be TRBD1 (6 bases). The germline V gene has CDR1 MGHRA and CDR2 YSYEKL. The CDR3 has 15 amino acids. V lost 3 bases, J lost 3 bases, and 12 bases lay in between. CDR3 in DNA: TGCGCCAGCAGCCACGACAGGAACAGCTACAATGAGCAGTTCTTC. This translates into CASSHDRNSYNEQFF.

The genes are TRBV30 and TRBJ2-6, with D unclear. Trimming left V 1 base short and J 0 bases short, with 13 bases between. This CDR3 has 17 amino acids. The germline gives CDR1 GTSNPN, CDR2 SVGIG (reference sequence). The DNA of the CDR3 is TGTGCCTGGAGTGGACCGGCAGCCCACTCTGGGGCCAACGTCCTGACTTTC. Its protein product is CAWSGPAAHSGANVLTF.

In DNA, the CDR3 is TGTGCCAGCAGTTTATGGACAGGGGGACCCCAAGAGACCCAGTACTTC. Protein sequence: CASSLWTGGPQETQYF. The chain has TRBV27 and TRBJ2-5, with 10 bases that match TRBD1. The CDR3 contains 16 residues. Germline lookup yields CDR1 MNHEY and CDR2 SMNVEV (reference sequence). J lost 1 base, V lost 1 base, and 3 bases had no gene match.

V usage is TRBV5-1 and J usage is TRBJ2-3, with TRBD1 as a possible D gene (6 bases). There are 15 residues in the CDR3. Germline V lookup: CDR1 SGHRS, CDR2 YFSETQ. The V end was cut by 4 bases, the J end by 5 bases, with 17 bases between. The CDR3 DNA reads as TGCGCCAGCAGCCCGGTGGGGGCCCCTGGAGATACGCAGTATTTT. Translating it yields CASSPVGAPGDTQYF.